Shown below are 32 T cell receptor beta chains from a single sample sequenced in a study of shared clonotypes between healthy human individuals (dated by TCRdb to between 2020 and 2021). The method was the immunoSEQ multiplex PCR assay. Imported from immuneACCESS, the table was reduced by TCRdb to in-frame sequences with V and J called. These copies leave out some clones; in studies compared against another copy, an unresolved V gene accounts for under half, and the cause of the remainder is not known. The sample contains 800,000 to 1,200,000 clones, 75% to 80% of them found a single time. The ten top clones hold under 0.6% of the sample. The sequenced sample was memory CD4+ T cells from PBMCs. Read against the paper, the sample's cell subset or site label means: CD45RA-negative fraction. Receptors were obtained from a man younger than 35 in good health. Some clones in this sample may be carry-over from other donors' samples.

This chain joins TRBV27 and TRBJ1-1; the match to TRBD1 covers 10 bases. The V and J ends lost 4 bases and 5 bases, in that order; junction bases with no gene match: 4. Germline CDR1 is MNHEY and CDR2 is SMNVEV (reference sequence). The CDR3 has 14 amino acids. The CDR3 nucleotides are TGTGCCAGCAGTTCCTGGACAGGGGGGACTGAAGCTTTCTTT. Encoded protein: CASSSWTGGTEAFF.

The chain links TRBV7-8 to TRBJ2-7; D is possibly TRBD1 (5 bases). The germline CDR1 and CDR2 sequences are SGHVS and FQNEAQ. Deletions cut 1 base from V and 4 bases from J, with 14 bases between. This CDR3 spans 15 amino acids. The CDR3 sequence is CASSLVQLQGYEQYF. The CDR3 coding sequence is TGTGCCAGCAGCTTAGTCCAGTTGCAGGGATACGAGCAGTACTTC.

V and J are TRBV5-1 and TRBJ1-4; 10 nucleotides match TRBD1. The CDR3 totals 17 residues. The J segment lost 6 bases and the V segment lost 0 bases, leaving 8 bases of the junction unmatched. The germline V gene has CDR1 SGHRS and CDR2 YFSETQ. CDR3 sequence: CASSLGDRGYSDEKLFF. CDR3 in DNA: TGCGCCAGCAGCTTGGGGGACAGGGGATATAGCGATGAAAAACTGTTTTTT.

In its sample, this clone was seen many times. The rearrangement uses TRBV28 and TRBJ2-3; 11 positions agree with TRBD2. Trimming cost V 4 bases and J 1 base; bases outside gene matches: 4. CDR3 length: 16 residues. The germline V gene encodes CDR1 MDHEN and CDR2 SYDVKM. In DNA form, the CDR3 reads TGTGCCAGCAGTTCCACTAGCGGGAGCGGCACAGATACGCAGTATTTT. Translation: CASSSTSGSGTDTQYF.

The chain has TRBV4-2 and TRBJ2-7; 9 bases map to TRBD2. With V trimmed by 0 bases and J by 2 bases, 5 bases remained unmatched. The CDR3 has 16 amino acids. Germline values: CDR1 LGHNA, CDR2 YNFKEQ. CDR3 in DNA: TGTGCCAGCAGCCAAGATGGGGCGGGAGGGCCCTACGAGCAGTACTTC. Translated, it gives CASSQDGAGGPYEQYF.

The V gene is TRBV7-2, the J gene TRBJ2-3, with 8 positions matching TRBD2. CDR3 length: 15 amino acids. V lost 5 bases and J lost 3; bases outside the gene matches: 7. Germline values: CDR1 SGHTA, CDR2 FQGNSA. The CDR3 region is CASSLTGLVTDTQYF. In nucleotides, the CDR3 is TGTGCCAGCAGCCTGACGGGACTAGTAACAGATACGCAGTATTTT.

The chain recombines TRBV7-2 with TRBJ1-1; D is uncertain. Germline V gene lookup returns CDR1 SGHTA and CDR2 FQGNSA. Trimming shortened V by 3 bases and J by 8 bases, and 10 bases separated the two germline ends. This CDR3 comprises 12 residues. The DNA for the CDR3 is TGTGCCAGCAGCTTGGCGAGACGGGAAGCTTTCTTT. This encodes CASSLARREAFF. Supplemented by reference TRBV7-2 and TRBJ1-1, the full variable domain reads GAGVSQSPSNKVTEKGKDVELRCDPISGHTALYWYRQSLGQGLEFLIYFQGNSAPDKSGLPSDRFSAERTGGSVSTLTIQRTQQEDSAVYLCASSLARREAFFGQGTRLTVV.

The chain combines TRBV10-1 with TRBJ1-5; D is unclear. This CDR3 is built from 12 residues. Trimming took off 10 bases at V and 1 base at J, with 8 bases between the two ends. Germline loops: CDR1 WNHNN, CDR2 SYGVQD (reference sequence). The CDR3 here is CANRRSNQPQHF. DNA of the CDR3: TGCGCCAACCGACGAAGCAATCAGCCCCAGCATTTT.

The chain is built from TRBV11-1 and TRBJ2-7; 9 nucleotides line up with TRBD1. The V and J ends lost 0 bases and 6 bases, in that order; junction bases with no gene match: 3. CDR1 SGHAT and CDR2 FQDESV come from the germline V gene (reference sequence). The CDR3 is made up of 14 amino acids. The CDR3 region is CASSLAGQGGEQYF. CDR3 DNA sequence: TGTGCCAGCAGCTTAGCGGGACAGGGAGGCGAGCAGTACTTC.

Here the CDR3 reads CASRGDLKHSPLHF. CDR3 coding DNA: TGTGCCAGCAGGGGGGATTTAAAGCATTCACCCCTCCACTTT. The genes are TRBV28 and TRBJ1-6; D might be TRBD1 (5 bases). V was pared by 6 bases and J by 8 bases, with 14 bases between. The CDR3 spans 14 residues. CDR1 MDHEN and CDR2 SYDVKM come from the germline V gene.

V usage is TRBV6-6 and J usage is TRBJ1-5; 9 bases are shared with TRBD1. The CDR3 length is 13 residues. V shed 6 bases and J 11 bases; nucleotides not matched to a gene: 8. Germline V gene sequence: CDR1 MNHNY, CDR2 SVGAGI (reference sequence). The CDR3 DNA reads TGTGCCAGCAGACCGGGACAGGGTAGTGCCCAGCATTTT. Residues: CASRPGQGSAQHF.

This chain joins TRBV28 and TRBJ2-2, with 7 bases identical to TRBD1. Germline V gene data show CDR1 as MDHEN and CDR2 as SYDVKM. V was clipped by 8 bases and J by 1 base; unmatched bases: 10. This CDR3 has 16 amino acids. CDR3: CASFPGQRVNTGELFF. CDR3 nucleotide sequence: TGTGCCAGCTTCCCGGGACAGAGGGTGAACACCGGGGAGCTGTTTTTT.

This chain joins TRBV11-2 and TRBJ2-7; D not resolved. V lost 3 bases, J lost 7 bases, and 22 bases lay in between. There are 16 residues in the CDR3. Germline V gene data show CDR1 as SGHAT and CDR2 as FQNNGV. DNA for the CDR3: TGTGCCAGCAGCTTCAGTCCTGGATCTTTTACTGAGGAGCAGTACTTC. It translates to CASSFSPGSFTEEQYF.

V and J are TRBV5-1 and TRBJ1-1; the D gene is possibly TRBD1 (5 bases). This CDR3 contains 14 residues. The germline CDR1 and CDR2 sequences are SGHRS and YFSETQ. V dropped 3 bases and J dropped 4 bases, with 13 bases sitting between them. The CDR3 is CASSWGTASTEAFF. The CDR3 DNA sequence: TGCGCCAGCAGCTGGGGGACGGCCTCCACTGAAGCTTTCTTT.

This chain joins TRBV27 and TRBJ1-1; 8 bases agree with TRBD1. CDR1 and CDR2 from the germline V gene are MNHEY and SMNVEV (reference sequence). V lost 5 bases, J lost 6 bases, and 11 bases stayed unmatched. This CDR3 spans 15 amino acids. In DNA, the CDR3 is TGTGCCAGCAGTCCAGGACAGGGAGGGTGGTCTGAAGCTTTCTTT. Residues: CASSPGQGGWSEAFF.

The chain's CDR3 is CASSLSGASQDTQYF. DNA for the CDR3: TGCGCCAGCAGCTTGAGCGGCGCATCACAAGATACGCAGTATTTT. V usage is TRBV5-1 and J usage is TRBJ2-3, with D maybe TRBD2 (5 bases). The CDR3 covers 15 residues. Per germline, CDR1 SGHRS and CDR2 YFSETQ. Trimming removed 1 base at V and 5 bases at J, with 14 bases between.

The V call is TRBV7-9, the J call TRBJ2-4; 10 bases are shared with TRBD1. This CDR3 spans 16 amino acids. CDR1 is SEHNR, CDR2 FQNEAQ, per germline (reference sequence). The J segment lost 2 bases and the V segment lost 5 bases, leaving 6 bases of the junction unmatched. The DNA for the CDR3 is TGTGCCAGCAGCGACCGGGACAGGGGACCCAAAAACATTCAGTACTTC. This encodes CASSDRDRGPKNIQYF.

The chain is built from TRBV18 and TRBJ1-1, with 7 bases matching TRBD1. CDR1 is KGHSH, CDR2 LQKENI, per germline. V was clipped by 4 bases and J by 8 bases; unmatched bases: 1. The CDR3 runs 11 residues. DNA for the CDR3: TGTGCCAGCTCACAGGACAGGGAAGCTTTCTTT. Translated: CASSQDREAFF.

The chain recombines TRBV12-5 with TRBJ2-3; TRBD1 aligns across 7 bases. The CDR3 is made up of 13 amino acids. CDR1 and CDR2 (germline): LGHNT, FRNRAP. V shed 4 bases and J 5 bases; nucleotides not matched to a gene: 3. CDR3 residues: CASGSTGVDTQYF. The DNA of the CDR3 is TGTGCTAGTGGTTCAACAGGGGTAGATACGCAGTATTTT.

The J gene is TRBJ1-2, the V gene TRBV6-1; a weak D match, TRBD1 (5 bases). This CDR3 spans 15 amino acids. Trimming shortened V by 0 bases and J by 5 bases, and 13 bases separated the two germline ends. Germline V lookup: CDR1 MNHNS, CDR2 SASEGT. The CDR3 DNA is TGTGCCAGCAGTGAAGCGTGGCAGCAGGGTTATGGCTACACCTTC. Its translation is CASSEAWQQGYGYTF.

The chain combines TRBV7-8 with TRBJ2-3; D unresolved. Germline lookup yields CDR1 SGHVS and CDR2 FQNEAQ. The CDR3 is 15 residues long. V dropped 1 base and J dropped 0 bases, with 8 bases sitting between them. The chain's CDR3 is CASSLVTASTDTQYF. The CDR3 nucleotides read TGTGCCAGCAGCTTAGTCACAGCTAGCACAGATACGCAGTATTTT.

The J gene is TRBJ1-4, the V gene TRBV6-5; tentative D call: TRBD1 (5 bases). V lost 5 bases, J lost 7 bases, and 17 bases lay in between. The CDR3 totals 15 residues. Germline V gene data show CDR1 as MNHEY and CDR2 as SVGAGI. CDR3 amino acids: CASSPTQGRPEKLFF. CDR3 bases: TGTGCCAGCAGTCCCACGCAGGGCCGACCTGAAAAACTGTTTTTT.

This clone was observed once. This specimen includes other DNA sequences encoding the same CDR3. The J gene is TRBJ1-5, the V gene TRBV18, with D uncertain. The CDR3 loop spans 13 amino acids. CDR1 is KGHSH and CDR2 is LQKENI in the germline V gene. Trimming left V 3 bases short and J 3 bases short, with 6 bases between. The CDR3 DNA is TGTGCCAGCTCACCGGGAGCCAATCAGCCCCAGCATTTT. Translating it yields CASSPGANQPQHF.

This clone was counted between two and nine times. The chain couples TRBV10-3 to TRBJ2-5, with 8 positions matching TRBD1. The CDR3 has 17 amino acids. V lost 2 bases, J lost 5 bases, and 13 bases stayed unmatched. The V gene's germline CDR1 is ENHRY and CDR2 SYGVKD. In nucleotides, the CDR3 is TGTGCCATCAGTGAGACAGGGGGTCGACAGGGTTATGAGACCCAGTACTTC. This translates into CAISETGGRQGYETQYF.

The rearrangement uses TRBV2 and TRBJ1-4, with D possibly matching TRBD1 (5 bases). The CDR3 covers 14 residues. The V gene lost 7 bases and the J gene lost 10 bases, with 19 bases spanning the gap. Looked up from germline, CDR1 is SNHLY and CDR2 is FYNNEI. For the CDR3, the DNA is TGTGCCAGCACAGGGCCCTTGACGATGGGAAAACTGTTTTTT. This gives the protein CASTGPLTMGKLFF.

The V call is TRBV11-3, the J call TRBJ2-3; perhaps TRBD2 as D (6 bases). Trimming took 5 bases from V and 3 from J, leaving 15 bases between them. The CDR3 has 15 amino acids. CDR1 is SGHNT, CDR2 YENEEA, per germline. The CDR3 coding sequence is TGTGCCAGCAGCCGCGGGACGCCAAGAACAGATACGCAGTATTTT. Its translation is CASSRGTPRTDTQYF.

This clone was observed a single time. The chain recombines TRBV10-3 with TRBJ2-3, with TRBD1 as a possible D gene (6 bases). The germline V and J ends were trimmed by 3 bases and 3 bases, with 10 bases remaining between them. The CDR3 is 14 residues long. Germline V gene data show CDR1 as ENHRY and CDR2 as SYGVKD. The DNA for the CDR3 is TGTGCCATCAGTGAACAGGGAATTACAGATACGCAGTATTTT. Residues: CAISEQGITDTQYF.

This clone was counted once. The rearrangement uses TRBV30 and TRBJ2-3; 13 bases are shared with TRBD2. The CDR3 is made up of 16 amino acids. Per the germline V gene, CDR1 is GTSNPN and CDR2 is SVGIG (reference sequence). The ends lost 2 bases at V and 2 bases at J; junction bases unmatched: 4. In nucleotides, the CDR3 is TGTGCCTGGAGTACCGGACTAGCGGGAGACACAGATACGCAGTATTTT. It is translated as CAWSTGLAGDTDTQYF.

With respect to this clone: The same CDR3 is also encoded by other DNA sequences in this sample. The V and J genes are TRBV5-1 and TRBJ2-7; D gene uncertain. The CDR3 extends over 14 amino acids. V was clipped by 0 bases and J by 0 bases, with 7 bases between them. The germline V gene encodes CDR1 SGHRS and CDR2 YFSETQ. The CDR3 coding sequence is TGCGCCAGCAGCTTGGGCAGAAACTCCTACGAGCAGTACTTC. This codes for CASSLGRNSYEQYF.

The V call is TRBV30, the J call TRBJ2-1; 10 bases fit TRBD2. Looked up from germline, CDR1 is GTSNPN and CDR2 is SVGIG (reference sequence). The CDR3 has 14 residues. The J segment lost 6 bases and the V segment lost 4 bases, leaving 6 bases of the junction unmatched. The CDR3 loop reads CAWTTGTSVNEQFF. The CDR3 DNA reads TGTGCCTGGACCACAGGGACTAGCGTCAATGAGCAGTTCTTC.

This clone occurred once. V gene TRBV28 combines with J gene TRBJ1-1; maybe TRBD1 (6 bases). The ends were cut back, 4 bases at V and 0 bases at J, with 18 bases in the middle. Germline V CDR1 and CDR2: MDHEN, SYDVKM. CDR3 length: 17 residues. In nucleotides, the CDR3 is TGTGCCAGCAGTTCCCGGCAGGGGTTTAGAATGAACACTGAAGCTTTCTTT. This gives the protein CASSSRQGFRMNTEAFF.

The chain is built from TRBV18 and TRBJ2-5; possibly TRBD2 for D (5 bases). V dropped 3 bases and J dropped 5 bases, with 7 bases sitting between them. From germline, CDR1 is KGHSH and CDR2 LQKENI. The CDR3 has 12 amino acids. The CDR3 sequence is CASSPRRETQYF. The CDR3 bases are TGTGCCAGCTCACCTCGGAGGGAGACCCAGTACTTC. Using reference TRBV18 and TRBJ2-5 for the parts outside the CDR3, the full variable domain is NAGVMQNPRHLVRRRGQEARLRCSPMKGHSHVYWYRQLPEEGLKFMVYLQKENIIDESGMPKERFSAEFPKEGPSILRIQQVVRGDSAAYFCASSPRRETQYFGPGTRLLVL.